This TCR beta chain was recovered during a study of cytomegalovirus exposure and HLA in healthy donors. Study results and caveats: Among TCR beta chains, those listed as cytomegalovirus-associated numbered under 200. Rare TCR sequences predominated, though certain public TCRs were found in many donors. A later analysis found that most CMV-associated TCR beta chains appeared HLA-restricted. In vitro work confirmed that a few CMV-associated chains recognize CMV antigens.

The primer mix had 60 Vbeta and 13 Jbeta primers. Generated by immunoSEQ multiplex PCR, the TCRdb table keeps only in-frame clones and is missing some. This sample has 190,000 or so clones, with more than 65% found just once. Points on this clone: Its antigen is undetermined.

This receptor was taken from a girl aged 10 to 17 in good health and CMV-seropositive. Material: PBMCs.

The CDR3 reads CASSRGRSVEQFF. The CDR3 nucleotides are TGCGCCAGCAGCAGGGGGCGCTCTGTTGAGCAGTTCTTC. The J gene is TRBJ2-1, the V gene TRBV10-1, with 8 positions matching TRBD1. CDR3 length: 13 amino acids. After removal of 6 bases from V and 9 bases from J, the junction contained 7 bases not matched to a gene. Germline V lookup: CDR1 WNHNN, CDR2 SYGVQD (reference sequence).